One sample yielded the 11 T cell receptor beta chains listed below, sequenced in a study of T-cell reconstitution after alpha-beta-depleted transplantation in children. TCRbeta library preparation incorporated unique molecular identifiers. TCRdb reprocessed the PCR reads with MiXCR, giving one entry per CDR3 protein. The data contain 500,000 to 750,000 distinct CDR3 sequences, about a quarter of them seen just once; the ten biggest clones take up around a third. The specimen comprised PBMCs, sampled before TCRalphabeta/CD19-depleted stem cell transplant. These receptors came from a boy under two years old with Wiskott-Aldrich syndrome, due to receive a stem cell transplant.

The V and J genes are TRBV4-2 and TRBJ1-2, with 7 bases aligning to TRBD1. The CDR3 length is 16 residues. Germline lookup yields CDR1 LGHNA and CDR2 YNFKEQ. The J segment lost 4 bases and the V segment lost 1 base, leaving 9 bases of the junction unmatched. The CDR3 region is CASSQGLQGTLYGYTF. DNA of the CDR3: TGTGCCAGCAGCCAAGGGTTACAGGGGACTCTCTATGGCTACACCTTC.

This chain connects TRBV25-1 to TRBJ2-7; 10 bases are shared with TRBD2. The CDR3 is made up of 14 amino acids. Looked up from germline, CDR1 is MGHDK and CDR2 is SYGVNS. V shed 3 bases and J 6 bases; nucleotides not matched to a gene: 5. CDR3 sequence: CASSESGRAREQYF. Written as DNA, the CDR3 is TGTGCCAGCAGTGAGAGCGGGAGGGCCCGCGAGCAGTACTTC.

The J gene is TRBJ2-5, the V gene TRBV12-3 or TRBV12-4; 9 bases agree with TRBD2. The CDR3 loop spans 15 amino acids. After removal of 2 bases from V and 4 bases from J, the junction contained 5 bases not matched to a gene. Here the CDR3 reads CASSLLAGLGETQYF. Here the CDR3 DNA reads TGTGCCAGCAGTTTACTAGCGGGACTGGGAGAGACCCAGTACTTC.

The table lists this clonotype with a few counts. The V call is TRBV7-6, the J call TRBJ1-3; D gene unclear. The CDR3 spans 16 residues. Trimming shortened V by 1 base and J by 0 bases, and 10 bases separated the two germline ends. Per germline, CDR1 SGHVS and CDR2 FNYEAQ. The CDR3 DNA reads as TGTGCCAGCAGCTTAGACCAGGCCTTCTCTGGAAACACCATATATTTT. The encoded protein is CASSLDQAFSGNTIYF.

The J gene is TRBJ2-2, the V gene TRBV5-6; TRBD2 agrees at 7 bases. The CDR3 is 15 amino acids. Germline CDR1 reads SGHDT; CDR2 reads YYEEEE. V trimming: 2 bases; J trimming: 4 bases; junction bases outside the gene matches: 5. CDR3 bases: TGTGCCAGCAGCTTTGGTTGGACTAGCACCGGGGAGCTGTTTTTT. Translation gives CASSFGWTSTGELFF.

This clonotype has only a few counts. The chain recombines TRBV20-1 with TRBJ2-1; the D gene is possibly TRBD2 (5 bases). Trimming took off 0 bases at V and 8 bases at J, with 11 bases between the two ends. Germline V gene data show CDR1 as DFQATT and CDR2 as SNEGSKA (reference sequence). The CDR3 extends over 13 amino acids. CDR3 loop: CSARDGRTYEQFF. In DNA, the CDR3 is TGCAGTGCTAGAGATGGGAGAACTTATGAGCAGTTCTTC.

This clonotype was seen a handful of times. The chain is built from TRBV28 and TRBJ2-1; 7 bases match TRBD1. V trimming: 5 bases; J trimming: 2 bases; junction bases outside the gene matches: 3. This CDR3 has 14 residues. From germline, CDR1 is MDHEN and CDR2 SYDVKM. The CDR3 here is CASSDRVAYNEQFF. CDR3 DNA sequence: TGTGCCAGCAGTGACAGGGTGGCCTACAATGAGCAGTTCTTC.

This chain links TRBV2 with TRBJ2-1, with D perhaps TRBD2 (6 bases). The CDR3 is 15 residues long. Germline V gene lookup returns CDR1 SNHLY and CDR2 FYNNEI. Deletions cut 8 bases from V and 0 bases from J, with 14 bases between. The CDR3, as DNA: TGTGCCAGCGGAGGCGGGGAAAGCTCCTACAATGAGCAGTTCTTC. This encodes CASGGGESSYNEQFF.

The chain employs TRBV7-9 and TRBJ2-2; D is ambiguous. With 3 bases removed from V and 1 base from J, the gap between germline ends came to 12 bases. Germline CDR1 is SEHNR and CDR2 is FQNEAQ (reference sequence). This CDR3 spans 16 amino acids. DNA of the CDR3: TGTGCCAGCAGCTTTCTTCTAGGCGGGAACACCGGGGAGCTGTTTTTT. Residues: CASSFLLGGNTGELFF.

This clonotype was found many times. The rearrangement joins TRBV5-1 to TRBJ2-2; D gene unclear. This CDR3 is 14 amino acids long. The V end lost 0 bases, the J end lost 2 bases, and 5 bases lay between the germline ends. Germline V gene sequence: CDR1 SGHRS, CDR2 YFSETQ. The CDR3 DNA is TGCGCCAGCAGCTTGGTCCCCAACACCGGGGAGCTGTTTTTT. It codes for CASSLVPNTGELFF.

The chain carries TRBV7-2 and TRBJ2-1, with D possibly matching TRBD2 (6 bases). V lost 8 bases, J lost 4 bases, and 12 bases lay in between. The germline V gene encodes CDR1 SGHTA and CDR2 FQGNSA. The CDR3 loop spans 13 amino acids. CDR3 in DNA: TGTGCCAGCGTAGCGGCTACTTACAATGAGCAGTTCTTC. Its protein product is CASVAATYNEQFF.